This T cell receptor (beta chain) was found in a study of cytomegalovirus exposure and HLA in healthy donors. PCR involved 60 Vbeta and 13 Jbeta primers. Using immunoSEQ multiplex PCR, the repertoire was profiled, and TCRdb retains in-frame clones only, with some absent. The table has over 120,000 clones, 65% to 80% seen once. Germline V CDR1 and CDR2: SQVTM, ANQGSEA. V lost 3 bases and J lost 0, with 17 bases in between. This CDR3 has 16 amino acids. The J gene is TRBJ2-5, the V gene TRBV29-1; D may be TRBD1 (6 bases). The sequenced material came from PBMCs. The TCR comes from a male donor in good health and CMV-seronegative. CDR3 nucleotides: TGCAGCGTTGAGGGTTATGGACAGTTATACCAAGAGACCCAGTACTTC. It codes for CSVEGYGQLYQETQYF.